The 26 T cell receptor beta chains given below trace back to one sample, sequenced in a study of circulating and synovial CD4+ cells in juvenile arthritis (dated by TCRdb to the mid-2010s). The library was produced with the immunoSEQ multiplex PCR assay. TCRdb's version of the immuneACCESS table is confined to in-frame rearrangements and falls short of the full clone set. An unresolved V gene accounts for under half of the shortfall where checked; the remainder is of unknown origin. A total of around 2,700 clones appear in this sample, 88% of them only once. Approximately 3.5% of the sample goes to the ten largest clones. Specimen: HLA-DR+ CD4+ T cells from blood. The cell subset or site label for this specimen denotes: circulating pathogenic-like lymphocytes, sorted as HLA-DR+CD14-CD3+CD4+CD25low/- blood T cells. These receptor sequences come from a human donor with juvenile idiopathic arthritis.

V and J are TRBV11-2 and TRBJ2-3; 11 bases fit TRBD2. The germline V gene encodes CDR1 SGHAT and CDR2 FQNNGV. This CDR3 comprises 15 residues. The ends lost 8 bases at V and 0 bases at J; junction bases unmatched: 4. DNA for the CDR3: TGTGCCAGCCTTCTAGCGGGGGGTAGCACAGATACGCAGTATTTT. The encoded protein is CASLLAGGSTDTQYF. The full variable domain, in which reference TRBV11-2 and TRBJ2-3 provide the parts outside the CDR3, is EAGVAQSPRYKIIEKRQSVAFWCNPISGHATLYWYQQILGQGPKLLIQFQNNGVVDDSQLPKDRFSAERLKGVDSTLKIQPAKLEDSAVYLCASLLAGGSTDTQYFGPGTRLTVL.

This sequence joins TRBV6-1 and TRBJ1-5; D is undetermined. Trimming stripped 3 bases from V and 10 bases from J, with 7 bases between. Germline CDR1 and CDR2: MNHNS and SASEGT. There are 11 residues in the CDR3. The CDR3 DNA reads TGTGCCAGCAGTGAGGCCTTACCCCAGCATTTT. Encoded protein: CASSEALPQHF.

The chain employs TRBV19 and TRBJ1-2; D remains ambiguous. This CDR3 is 14 amino acids long. V was cut by 4 bases and J by 5 bases, with 14 bases left in between. Germline CDR1 is LNHDA and CDR2 is SQIVND (reference sequence). The CDR3 is CASSTTLNSYGYTF. The CDR3 DNA reads TGTGCCAGTAGTACGACCCTTAACAGTTATGGCTACACCTTC.

Concerning this clone itself: The germline gene is not matched at one end of the junction; a read error may be the cause. V is TRBV5-1 and J is TRBJ1-2; 7 bases are a match to TRBD1. This CDR3 is built from 15 residues. The germline gives CDR1 SGHRS, CDR2 YFSETQ. The CDR3 reads CASRLAFGTAYGYTF. The CDR3 DNA is TGCGCCAGCAGGTTGGCCTTTGGGACAGCCTATGGCTACACCTTC.

The chain uses TRBV9 and TRBJ1-5; TRBD1 matches at 9 bases. Germline CDR1 reads SGDLS; CDR2 reads YYNGEE. CDR3 size: 15 residues. With 2 bases clipped from V and 6 bases from J, the junction kept 6 bases outside the gene matches. The CDR3 loop reads CASSVGGQGGQPQHF. The CDR3 region has the DNA TGTGCCAGCAGCGTTGGGGGACAGGGCGGTCAGCCCCAGCATTTT.

This sequence joins TRBV5-1 and TRBJ1-1; TRBD1 aligns across 12 bases. V gave up 3 bases and J gave up 1 base; unmatched junction bases: 13. The CDR3 extends over 19 amino acids. Germline-derived CDR1 and CDR2 are SGHRS and YFSETQ. This CDR3 is CASSSLRPGQGARNTEAFF. The CDR3 nucleotides are TGCGCCAGCAGCTCCCTCAGGCCGGGACAGGGGGCCCGGAACACTGAAGCTTTCTTT.

This chain joins TRBV30 and TRBJ2-7; D possibly corresponds to TRBD1 (6 bases). From germline, CDR1 is GTSNPN and CDR2 SVGIG (reference sequence). This CDR3 contains 11 residues. Trimming removed 4 bases at V and 12 bases at J, with 16 bases between. In nucleotides, the CDR3 is TGTGCCTGGACCGTGGGGGCGTATCGGTACTTC. Amino acid sequence: CAWTVGAYRYF.

This chain joins TRBV12-5 and TRBJ2-3; possible D gene TRBD1, 6 bases. Trimming left V 5 bases short and J 3 bases short, with 21 bases between. Germline V gene lookup returns CDR1 LGHNT and CDR2 FRNRAP. This CDR3 contains 17 residues. The CDR3 DNA follows: TGTGCTAGTGGTCAGGGGTTCGGGAACCGAGGGACAGATACGCAGTATTTT. It yields the protein CASGQGFGNRGTDTQYF.

This clone was observed a single time. This chain uses TRBV13 with TRBJ1-3; D is ambiguous. V was shortened by 7 bases and J by 1 base, with 14 bases between the two germline ends. Germline assignment: CDR1 PRHDT and CDR2 FYEKMQ (reference sequence). The CDR3 covers 15 residues. This CDR3 is CASNVRGISGNTIYF. CDR3 nucleotides: TGTGCCAGCAACGTCCGGGGTATTTCTGGAAACACCATATATTTT.

The CDR3 region is CASSLAGLGTEAFF. The CDR3 nucleotides read TGCGCCAGCAGCTTGGCAGGGCTGGGCACTGAAGCTTTCTTT. The chain combines TRBV5-1 with TRBJ1-1, with D possibly being TRBD1 (5 bases). V dropped 0 bases and J dropped 4 bases, with 10 bases sitting between them. Germline loops: CDR1 SGHRS, CDR2 YFSETQ. This CDR3 region has 14 residues.

The chain links TRBV5-1 to TRBJ2-3, with 9 bases identical to TRBD1. V lost 3 bases, J lost 5 bases, and 10 bases stayed unmatched. This CDR3 has 16 residues. Germline CDR1 and CDR2: SGHRS and YFSETQ. The CDR3 region has the DNA TGCGCCAGCAGCTACTCGACAGGGGGGTTACAAGATACGCAGTATTTT. Its protein is CASSYSTGGLQDTQYF.

This chain connects TRBV6-1 to TRBJ1-4; tentative D call: TRBD1 (6 bases). Deletions cut 8 bases from V and 0 bases from J, with 10 bases between. Germline V gene data show CDR1 as MNHNS and CDR2 as SASEGT. This CDR3 contains 14 residues. CDR3 region: CASGRQATNEKLFF. In nucleotides, the CDR3 is TGTGCCAGCGGGAGACAGGCAACTAATGAAAAACTGTTTTTT.

The V and J genes are TRBV27 and TRBJ1-5; D is uncertain. The CDR3 sequence is 16 residues long. V gave up 0 bases and J gave up 4 bases, with 13 bases separating them. CDR1 and CDR2 (germline): MNHEY, SMNVEV (reference sequence). The CDR3 nucleotides read TGTGCCAGCAGTTTATCGGCCTTGGCAGAAAATCAGCCCCAGCATTTT. This gives the protein CASSLSALAENQPQHF.

The chain is built from TRBV4-3 and TRBJ2-4; 9 nucleotides agree with TRBD2. Germline CDR1 and CDR2: LGHNA and YSLEER. J gave up 1 base and V 0 bases, and 10 bases lay outside the gene matches. The CDR3 sequence is 19 residues long. The CDR3 coding sequence is TGCGCCAGCAGCCAAGATCTAAGCTATAGCGGGAGTGCCAAAAACATTCAGTACTTC. It codes for CASSQDLSYSGSAKNIQYF.

The chain carries TRBV18 and TRBJ2-7; 10 bases agree with TRBD2. The CDR3 has 13 residues. The germline CDR1 and CDR2 sequences are KGHSH and LQKENI. J was trimmed by 9 bases and V by 5 bases; bases with no gene match: 7. The CDR3 bases are TGTGCCAGCTCAGACCCTAGCGGGAGTGGGCAGTACTTC. Protein sequence: CASSDPSGSGQYF.

CDR3 in DNA: TGTGCCAGGCCACTAGATAGCGGGAGAGGACTTAGCACAGATACGCAGTATTTT. It specifies CARPLDSGRGLSTDTQYF. V is TRBV27 and J is TRBJ2-3, with 9 nucleotides matching TRBD2. V gave up 9 bases and J gave up 0 bases; unmatched junction bases: 16. Germline loops: CDR1 MNHEY, CDR2 SMNVEV (reference sequence). The CDR3 runs 18 residues.

The chain combines TRBV12-5 with TRBJ1-4; D remains unclear. With 1 base removed from V and 5 bases from J, the gap between germline ends came to 17 bases. The CDR3 length is 17 residues. Germline assignment: CDR1 LGHNT and CDR2 FRNRAP. CDR3 loop: CASGLARGGGLNEKLFF. CDR3 coding DNA: TGTGCTAGTGGTTTGGCCCGAGGTGGCGGTTTAAATGAAAAACTGTTTTTT.

The CDR3 spells CASSYSQGGNTEAFF. DNA for the CDR3: TGTGCCAGCAGTTACTCACAGGGGGGAAACACTGAAGCTTTCTTT. The chain is built from TRBV6-5 and TRBJ1-1; TRBD1 aligns across 8 bases. Losses at the gene ends were 0 bases for V and 2 bases for J; bases not matched to a gene: 2. The CDR3 is made up of 15 amino acids. In germline, CDR1 is MNHEY, CDR2 SVGAGI.

This clone occurred once. The chain combines TRBV6-5 with TRBJ1-4, with 10 positions matching TRBD1. Germline V lookup: CDR1 MNHEY, CDR2 SVGAGI. Unmatched junction bases numbered 6, after V lost 0 bases and J lost 8 bases. This CDR3 is 16 amino acids long. DNA for the CDR3: TGTGCCAGCAGTTACTCCGGGACAGGGGAGGTCGAAAAACTGTTTTTT. This codes for CASSYSGTGEVEKLFF.

CDR3 sequence (DNA): TGTGCCAGCAGTGAATGGGGCGCGGGGACTGAAGCTTTCTTT. It translates to CASSEWGAGTEAFF. This chain joins TRBV2 and TRBJ1-1; a possible D gene is TRBD1 (5 bases). V was cut by 2 bases and J by 5 bases, with 12 bases left in between. Germline V CDR1 and CDR2: SNHLY, FYNNEI. This CDR3 region has 14 residues. The variable domain in full, with the rest retrieved from reference TRBV2 and TRBJ1-1, is EPEVTQTPSHQVTQMGQEVILRCVPISNHLYFYWYRQILGQKVEFLVSFYNNEISEKSEIFDDQFSVERPDGSNFTLKIRSTKLEDSAMYFCASSEWGAGTEAFFGQGTRLTVV.

The rearrangement uses TRBV10-2 and TRBJ2-1, with a weak D call TRBD1 (5 bases). This CDR3 has 14 residues. V lost 2 bases to trimming and J lost 12 bases, with 17 bases between them. Germline V gives CDR1 WSHSY, CDR2 SAAADI. The chain's CDR3 is CASSEAGSGLRQFF. CDR3 in DNA: TGCGCCAGCAGTGAGGCCGGGTCAGGGCTGAGGCAGTTCTTC.

This sequence joins TRBV10-1 and TRBJ2-2, with 8 bases aligning to TRBD1. The trim removed 2 bases at V and 7 bases at J, leaving 3 bases unmatched. CDR3 length: 14 amino acids. CDR1 is WNHNN, CDR2 SYGVQD, per germline (reference sequence). Here the CDR3 reads CASSEGQGNGELFF. The CDR3 nucleotides are TGCGCCAGCAGTGAGGGACAGGGTAACGGGGAGCTGTTTTTT.

The chain recombines TRBV7-9 with TRBJ1-1, with 7 bases identical to TRBD1. V gave up 4 bases and J gave up 1 base; unmatched junction bases: 6. The CDR3 length is 15 residues. Germline loops: CDR1 SEHNR, CDR2 FQNEAQ (reference sequence). Written as DNA, the CDR3 is TGTGCCAGCAGCTCTCCCGGGACAGCGAACACTGAAGCTTTCTTT. It specifies CASSSPGTANTEAFF.

V gene TRBV4-2 combines with J gene TRBJ2-1, with 7 bases lining up with TRBD2. The CDR3 consists of 14 residues. Germline trimming cut 4 bases from V and 0 bases from J; bases unmatched to any gene: 0. The germline V gene has CDR1 LGHNA and CDR2 YNFKEQ. In nucleotides, the CDR3 is TGTGCCAGCAGCCGGACTAGCTCCTACAATGAGCAGTTCTTC. It translates to CASSRTSSYNEQFF.

The chain is built from TRBV11-3 and TRBJ2-1, with TRBD2 matching over 8 bases. This CDR3 contains 15 residues. Germline lookup yields CDR1 SGHNT and CDR2 YENEEA. Losses at the gene ends were 5 bases for V and 2 bases for J; bases not matched to a gene: 5. CDR3: CASSQFSGTYNEQFF. DNA for the CDR3: TGTGCCAGCAGCCAATTTAGCGGGACCTACAATGAGCAGTTCTTC.

The chain recombines TRBV5-1 with TRBJ2-3; no clear D gene. The V and J ends lost 1 base and 2 bases respectively, with 5 bases between them. In germline, CDR1 is SGHRS, CDR2 YFSETQ. CDR3 length: 13 residues. CDR3 amino acids: CASSLTLTDTQYF. CDR3 sequence (DNA): TGCGCCAGCAGCTTGACTCTCACAGATACGCAGTATTTT.